These 26 T cell receptor beta chains originate from one sample sequenced in a study of cytomegalovirus exposure and HLA in healthy donors. In the PCR, 60 Vbeta and 13 Jbeta primers were used. Sequencing was performed with immunoSEQ multiplex PCR; in TCRdb, only in-frame clones are kept and a portion is missing. The sample shows about 130,000 clones, about 80% of them seen only once. Sample: PBMCs. These receptors were taken from a woman aged 35 to 49 in good health and CMV-seronegative.

This clone was seen just once. The rearrangement uses TRBV4-1 and TRBJ2-5; D might be TRBD2 (5 bases). CDR3 length: 17 residues. The V gene's germline CDR1 is MGHRA and CDR2 YSYEKL. Trimming took 3 bases from V and 4 from J, leaving 21 bases between them. In DNA form, the CDR3 reads TGCGCCAGCAGCCACCCGGAAGAGGACTTGGGGTCAGAGACCCAGTACTTC. It is translated as CASSHPEEDLGSETQYF.

V usage is TRBV6-1 and J usage is TRBJ1-4, with 8 bases fitting TRBD1. With 0 bases clipped from V and 11 bases from J, the junction kept 8 bases outside the gene matches. The CDR3 extends over 15 amino acids. Germline V CDR1 and CDR2: MNHNS, SASEGT. Written as DNA, the CDR3 is TGTGCCAGCAGTGAAGCGGGACAGGCCCGAGGGAAACTGTTTTTT. This codes for CASSEAGQARGKLFF.

CDR3 residues: CATSMDRGNSNQPQHF. The CDR3 DNA sequence: TGTGCCACCAGCATGGACAGGGGAAATAGCAATCAGCCCCAGCATTTT. V and J are TRBV15 and TRBJ1-5; 9 nucleotides match TRBD1. The CDR3 loop spans 16 amino acids. Per the germline V gene, CDR1 is LNHNV and CDR2 is YYDKDF (reference sequence). J was trimmed by 0 bases and V by 4 bases; bases with no gene match: 4.

The chain is built from TRBV12-5 and TRBJ2-5; 8 nucleotides align to TRBD1. With V trimmed by 1 base and J by 8 bases, 6 bases remained unmatched. The CDR3 contains 14 residues. In germline, CDR1 is LGHNT, CDR2 FRNRAP. The CDR3 nucleotides read TGTGCTAGTGGTTTGGCCCGGGACAGGACAACCCAGTACTTC. Protein sequence: CASGLARDRTTQYF.

The rearrangement joins TRBV25-1 to TRBJ2-7; TRBD2 agrees at 7 bases. The CDR3 runs 15 residues. Germline V gene data show CDR1 as MGHDK and CDR2 as SYGVNS. The V segment lost 2 bases and the J segment 0 bases; nucleotides outside the gene matches: 4. CDR3 coding DNA: TGTGCCAGCAGTGAAAAGGCTAGCGGCTCCTACGAGCAGTACTTC. Amino acid sequence: CASSEKASGSYEQYF.

Worth noting for this clone: At one boundary the junction diverges from the germline segment, which might be a read error. The rearrangement links TRBV19 to TRBJ2-3; 8 bases fit TRBD1. The CDR3 runs 15 residues. Per germline, CDR1 LNHDA and CDR2 SQIVND (reference sequence). Here the CDR3 DNA reads TGTCCCAGTAGTTCCCCGACAGGGGGCACAGATACGCAGTATTTT. This encodes CPSSSPTGGTDTQYF.

The chain has TRBV28 and TRBJ2-1; weak D call: TRBD2 (6 bases). The germline gives CDR1 MDHEN, CDR2 SYDVKM. The CDR3 sequence is 17 residues long. Trimming removed 6 bases at V and 0 bases at J, with 18 bases between. CDR3 DNA sequence: TGTGCCAGCAGCCCGGCCTCGCCCGGGAGCTCCTACAATGAGCAGTTCTTC. Translation gives CASSPASPGSSYNEQFF.

The table lists this clone with a few counts. The CDR3 protein is CSVGVSPGAETQYF. The CDR3 nucleotides read TGCAGCGTTGGGGTATCCCCCGGAGCGGAGACCCAGTACTTC. J is TRBJ2-5 and V is TRBV29-1; unclear D gene. The CDR3 has 14 amino acids. Trimming left V 4 bases short and J 5 bases short, with 17 bases between. Germline-derived CDR1 and CDR2 are SQVTM and ANQGSEA.

The table lists this clone with a few counts. The chain has TRBV9 and TRBJ2-5, with 8 bases fitting TRBD2. Germline V gene sequence: CDR1 SGDLS, CDR2 YYNGEE. With V trimmed by 4 bases and J by 4 bases, 12 bases remained unmatched. The CDR3 extends over 16 amino acids. The CDR3 bases are TGTGCCAGCAGCAGCGACGGGAGGGCCGGGGGAGAGACCCAGTACTTC. It encodes CASSSDGRAGGETQYF.

Written as DNA, the CDR3 is TGTGCCAGCAGCTTTAGGACTAGCGGGGACGGCGGGGAGCTGTTTTTT. It translates to CASSFRTSGDGGELFF. This rearrangement joins TRBV7-3 to TRBJ2-2; TRBD2 matches at 12 bases. CDR1 and CDR2 from the germline V gene are SGHTA and FQGTGA. The CDR3 totals 16 residues. With V trimmed by 3 bases and J by 7 bases, 6 bases remained unmatched.

The rearrangement joins TRBV7-2 to TRBJ2-7; the match to TRBD2 covers 9 bases. The ends lost 8 bases at V and 6 bases at J; junction bases unmatched: 11. CDR3 size: 14 residues. Per the germline V gene, CDR1 is SGHTA and CDR2 is FQGNSA. The CDR3 sequence is CASSRKAGGSEQYF. DNA for the CDR3: TGTGCCAGCTCACGAAAGGCGGGGGGGAGCGAGCAGTACTTC.

The chain couples TRBV5-6 to TRBJ2-3; D is uncertain. Trimming stripped 0 bases from V and 0 bases from J, with 11 bases between. Germline V gene lookup returns CDR1 SGHDT and CDR2 YYEEEE. The CDR3 spans 16 residues. The DNA of the CDR3 is TGTGCCAGCAGCTTGGCCGGTGATCCTAGCACAGATACGCAGTATTTT. It yields the protein CASSLAGDPSTDTQYF.

The chain links TRBV19 to TRBJ2-1; TRBD2 agrees at 9 bases. The germline V gene encodes CDR1 LNHDA and CDR2 SQIVND (reference sequence). CDR3 size: 17 residues. J gave up 0 bases and V 2 bases, and 5 bases lay outside the gene matches. CDR3 sequence (DNA): TGTGCCAGTAGTATACTTCTAGCGGGGAGCTCCTACAATGAGCAGTTCTTC. Residues: CASSILLAGSSYNEQFF.

This clone has more than one count but fewer than ten. This chain links TRBV7-3 with TRBJ1-1; no clear D gene. V shed 5 bases and J shed 1 base, with 8 bases lying between them. Germline assignment: CDR1 SGHTA and CDR2 FQGTGA. This CDR3 region has 13 residues. The CDR3 nucleotides are TGTGCCAGCAGCCTTACACAGAACACTGAAGCTTTCTTT. Translation gives CASSLTQNTEAFF. Using reference TRBV7-3 and TRBJ1-1 for the parts outside the CDR3, the full variable domain is GAGVSQTPSNKVTEKGKYVELRCDPISGHTALYWYRQSLGQGPEFLIYFQGTGAADDSGLPNDRFFAVRPEGSVSTLKIQRTERGDSAVYLCASSLTQNTEAFFGQGTRLTVV.

This clone was detected only once. The chain joins TRBV5-1 to TRBJ2-7; D unclear. Deletions cut 4 bases from V and 3 bases from J, with 8 bases between. The V gene's germline CDR1 is SGHRS and CDR2 YFSETQ. The CDR3 has 12 amino acids. CDR3 in amino acids: CASSTPGYEQYF. The CDR3 bases are TGCGCCAGCAGCACCCCAGGCTACGAGCAGTACTTC.

CDR3 in DNA: TGTGCCAGTAGGGCCCACAGGGAGAACACTGAAGCTTTCTTT. This translates into CASRAHRENTEAFF. This chain uses TRBV19 with TRBJ1-1; perhaps TRBD1 as D (6 bases). Trimming shortened V by 6 bases and J by 1 base, and 12 bases separated the two germline ends. Germline V lookup: CDR1 LNHDA, CDR2 SQIVND (reference sequence). The CDR3 loop spans 14 amino acids.

V is TRBV5-1 and J is TRBJ1-1; D not resolved. The CDR3 consists of 15 residues. V was trimmed by 2 bases and J by 2 bases, leaving 13 bases between them. Germline CDR1 and CDR2: SGHRS and YFSETQ. CDR3 sequence reads: CASSFVAEPNTEAFF. The DNA of the CDR3 is TGCGCCAGCAGCTTCGTAGCAGAACCAAACACTGAAGCTTTCTTT.

V gene TRBV19 combines with J gene TRBJ1-5, with a weak D call TRBD1 (5 bases). The CDR3 runs 12 residues. V shed 7 bases and J shed 4 bases, with 8 bases lying between them. Germline CDR1 reads LNHDA; CDR2 reads SQIVND (reference sequence). The CDR3 nucleotides are TGTGCCAGTACCCGGGGGAATCAGCCCCAGCATTTT. As protein: CASTRGNQPQHF.

The CDR3 coding sequence is TGTGCCAGCAGCCGGGACAGGAGGTACGAGCAGTACTTC. The encoded protein is CASSRDRRYEQYF. V and J are TRBV6-5 and TRBJ2-7; TRBD1 agrees at 8 bases. J lost 4 bases, V lost 6 bases, and 5 bases had no gene match. This CDR3 has 13 residues. Per germline, CDR1 MNHEY and CDR2 SVGAGI.

This chain joins TRBV4-3 and TRBJ1-6; TRBD1 matches at 7 bases. The CDR3 consists of 17 residues. Trimming took 0 bases from V and 5 from J; bases not matched to a gene: 7. Germline-derived CDR1 and CDR2 are LGHNA and YSLEER. The CDR3 here is CASSQDPETGNNSPLHF. The CDR3 DNA reads TGCGCCAGCAGCCAAGATCCCGAGACAGGGAATAATTCACCCCTCCACTTT.

The chain joins TRBV12-5 to TRBJ1-2; TRBD1 matches 9 bases. The J segment lost 5 bases and the V segment lost 6 bases, leaving 4 bases of the junction unmatched. Germline V gives CDR1 LGHNT, CDR2 FRNRAP. The CDR3 loop spans 13 amino acids. As DNA, the CDR3 is TGTGCTAGTGGCACAGGGGGCAGGTATGGCTACACCTTC. Translating gives CASGTGGRYGYTF.

The rearrangement joins TRBV7-2 to TRBJ2-7; 10 positions agree with TRBD1. This CDR3 is built from 18 residues. Germline V CDR1 and CDR2: SGHTA, FQGNSA. The V segment lost 3 bases and the J segment 3 bases; nucleotides outside the gene matches: 14. The CDR3 spells CASSLGGQGSTTFYEQYF. The CDR3 nucleotides are TGTGCCAGCAGCTTGGGGGGACAGGGGAGTACGACCTTCTACGAGCAGTACTTC.

J is TRBJ2-7 and V is TRBV7-3; 9 bases match TRBD2. With 1 base clipped from V and 7 bases from J, the junction kept 17 bases outside the gene matches. CDR3 length: 18 residues. Per the germline V gene, CDR1 is SGHTA and CDR2 is FQGTGA. CDR3 sequence reads: CASSLKRRGGGRAIEQYF. The CDR3 DNA reads as TGTGCCAGCAGCTTAAAACGCCGCGGGGGCGGGAGGGCCATTGAGCAGTACTTC. The entire variable domain, with the rest obtained from reference TRBV7-3 and TRBJ2-7, is as follows: GAGVSQTPSNKVTEKGKYVELRCDPISGHTALYWYRQSLGQGPEFLIYFQGTGAADDSGLPNDRFFAVRPEGSVSTLKIQRTERGDSAVYLCASSLKRRGGGRAIEQYFGPGTRLTVT.

The chain couples TRBV29-1 to TRBJ2-3, with 11 bases that match TRBD1. In germline, CDR1 is SQVTM, CDR2 ANQGSEA. The CDR3 consists of 14 residues. The junction had 1 base not matched to a gene; V was cut back by 0 bases and J by 5 bases. The CDR3 spells CSVEEGQGGDTQYF. CDR3 sequence (DNA): TGCAGCGTTGAAGAGGGACAGGGGGGAGATACGCAGTATTTT.

A few counts support this clone. V gene TRBV6-1 combines with J gene TRBJ1-2; 7 nucleotides agree with TRBD1. Trimming removed 4 bases from V and 4 bases from J; junction bases left unmatched: 9. The germline V gene encodes CDR1 MNHNS and CDR2 SASEGT. The CDR3 length is 15 residues. The DNA of the CDR3 is TGTGCCAGCAGTGCCGACAGGGTAAACCGCTATGGCTACACCTTC. Translation gives CASSADRVNRYGYTF.

The chain couples TRBV28 to TRBJ1-1; TRBD1 is a possible D gene (5 bases). Trimming stripped 7 bases from V and 0 bases from J, with 18 bases between. The germline CDR1 and CDR2 sequences are MDHEN and SYDVKM. The CDR3 is made up of 16 amino acids. The CDR3 DNA is TGTGCCAGCACTTTTTCCCAGGGATGGATGAACACTGAAGCTTTCTTT. As protein: CASTFSQGWMNTEAFF.